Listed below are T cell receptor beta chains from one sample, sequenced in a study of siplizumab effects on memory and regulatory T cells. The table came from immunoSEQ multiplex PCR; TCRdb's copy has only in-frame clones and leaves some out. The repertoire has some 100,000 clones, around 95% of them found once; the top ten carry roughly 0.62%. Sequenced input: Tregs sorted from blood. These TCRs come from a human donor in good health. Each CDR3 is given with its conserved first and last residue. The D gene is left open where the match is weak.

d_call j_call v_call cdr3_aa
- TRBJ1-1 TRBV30 CAWSAASRTEAFF
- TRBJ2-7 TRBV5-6 CASSLVGSAPYEQYF
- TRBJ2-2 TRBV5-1 CASSLGAGELFF
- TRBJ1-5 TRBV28 CASSFRQLGSNQPQHF
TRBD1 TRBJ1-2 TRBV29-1 CSGHGQGNGYTF
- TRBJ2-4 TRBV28 CASVRQGSGKNIQYF
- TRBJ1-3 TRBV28 CASSPAGGPDTIYF
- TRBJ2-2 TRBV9 CASSVVGAANTGELFF
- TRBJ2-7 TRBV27 CASSKQEGYYEQYF
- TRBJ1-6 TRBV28 CASSWTVNSPLHF
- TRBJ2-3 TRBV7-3 CASSLGYITDTQYF
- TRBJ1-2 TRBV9 CASSFLDGSYGYTF
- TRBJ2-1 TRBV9 CASSLIGGGTKNNEQFF
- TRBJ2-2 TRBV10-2 CASTGPAANTGELFF
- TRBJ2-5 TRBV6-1 CASSEAGGETQYF
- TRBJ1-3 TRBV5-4 CASSFDRLADTIYF
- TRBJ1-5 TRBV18 CASSSRASGPQHF
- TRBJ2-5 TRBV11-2 CASSLSTGQETQYF
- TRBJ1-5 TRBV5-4 CASSASGSNQPQHF
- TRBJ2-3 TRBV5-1 CASSYITDTQYF
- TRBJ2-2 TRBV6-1 CASSLRLGAGELFF
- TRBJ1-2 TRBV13 CASNRETYYGYTF
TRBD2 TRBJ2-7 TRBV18 CASSPSSGRGKYEQYF
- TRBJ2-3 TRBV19 CASSIDGGTRTDTQYF
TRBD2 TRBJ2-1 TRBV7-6 CASSLVGGLAGNEQFF
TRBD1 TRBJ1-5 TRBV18 CASSPLGQPNQPQHF
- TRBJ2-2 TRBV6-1 CASRGPGAGELFF
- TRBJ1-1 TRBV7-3 CASSLRGGRTEAFF
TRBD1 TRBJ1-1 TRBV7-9 CASSPITGTGNTEAFF
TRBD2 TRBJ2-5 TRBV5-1 CASSLGGRAETQYF
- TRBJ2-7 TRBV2 CASSSASFRYEQYF
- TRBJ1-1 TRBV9 CASSSRGAITEAFF
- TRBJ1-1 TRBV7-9 CAGMEGLNTEAFF
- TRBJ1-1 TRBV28 CASSARVGTEAFF
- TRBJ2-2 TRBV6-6 CASKRLATNTGELFF
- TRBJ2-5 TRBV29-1 CSVYQETQYF
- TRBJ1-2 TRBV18 CASSPKGNRPNYGYTF
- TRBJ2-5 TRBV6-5 CASSNRYQETQYF
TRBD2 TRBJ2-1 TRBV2 CAREQLAGESSAYNEQFF
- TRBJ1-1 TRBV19 CASSLGGRETEAFF